This record covers a single T cell receptor beta chain. These data belong to a study of T cell responses to AZD1222 COVID-19 vaccine. Clones were sequenced by immunoSEQ multiplex PCR, and TCRdb holds only the in-frame ones, with some missing. The repertoire holds approximately 120,000 clones, over 75% seen once, with about 7% in the top ten. Trimming cost V 4 bases and J 7 bases, with 9 bases left between them. The CDR3 runs to 13 residues. Germline V CDR1 and CDR2: SGDLS, YYNGEE. Sequences were derived from peripheral blood, sampled on day 0 of AZD1222 vaccination. The receptor was derived from an adult in good health. The genes are TRBV9 and TRBJ1-6; maybe TRBD1 (5 bases). CDR3 DNA sequence: TGTGCCAGCAGCCCCAGGGTAAATTCACCCCTCCACTTT. Translated: CASSPRVNSPLHF.